A single sample gave rise to the 12 T cell receptor beta chains below, sequenced in a study of cytomegalovirus exposure and HLA in healthy donors. Vbeta (60) and Jbeta (13) primers were used in the PCR. The repertoire was sequenced with immunoSEQ multiplex PCR; TCRdb's copy has only in-frame clones and lacks some. Among about 130,000 clones listed, around 8.5% were seen once. The specimen was PBMCs. All receptors derive from a man between 35 and 55 years old in good health and CMV-seronegative.

V gene TRBV29-1 combines with J gene TRBJ2-1, with D possibly being TRBD1 (5 bases). V dropped 5 bases and J dropped 13 bases, with 15 bases sitting between them. The CDR3 extends over 11 amino acids. The V gene's germline CDR1 is SQVTM and CDR2 ANQGSEA. For the CDR3, the DNA is TGCAGCGTTCGCCAACGACAGACTCAGTTCTTC. Translating gives CSVRQRQTQFF.

This chain uses TRBV19 with TRBJ2-7; the match to TRBD1 covers 9 bases. The CDR3 contains 13 residues. The germline CDR1 and CDR2 sequences are LNHDA and SQIVND (reference sequence). Trimming removed 5 bases from V and 3 bases from J; junction bases left unmatched: 2. The CDR3 DNA is TGTGCCAGTAGTGCGGGACAGGGCTACGAGCAGTACTTC. Protein product: CASSAGQGYEQYF.

The chain joins TRBV29-1 to TRBJ2-1, with TRBD1 matching 8 bases. Germline CDR1 reads SQVTM; CDR2 reads ANQGSEA. J gave up 10 bases and V 7 bases, and 9 bases lay outside the gene matches. This CDR3 is built from 12 residues. In DNA, the CDR3 is TGCAGCGCGCAAGGACAGGGTTGGGAGCAGTTCTTC. Protein product: CSAQGQGWEQFF.

The chain recombines TRBV5-4 with TRBJ2-1, with TRBD1 as a possible D gene (6 bases). Between the trimmed V and J ends, which lost 4 bases and 5 bases, there was a span of 10 bases. Germline V gives CDR1 SGHNT, CDR2 YYREEE (reference sequence). The CDR3 contains 13 residues. CDR3 sequence (DNA): TGTGCCAGCAGCCCGGGACACAACAATGAGCAGTTCTTC. It translates to CASSPGHNNEQFF. The full variable domain, completed using reference TRBV5-4 and TRBJ2-1, is ETGVTQSPTHLIKTRGQQVTLRCSSQSGHNTVSWYQQALGQGPQFIFQYYREEENGRGNFPPRFSGLQFPNYSSELNVNALELDDSALYLCASSPGHNNEQFFGPGTRLTVL.

This clone showed up just a few times. The chain joins TRBV30 to TRBJ1-1; D perhaps matches TRBD1 (5 bases). The ends were cut back, 8 bases at V and 1 base at J, with 14 bases in the middle. The CDR3 length is 13 residues. Germline V CDR1 and CDR2: GTSNPN, SVGIG (reference sequence). In nucleotides, the CDR3 is TGTGCCCAGAGTGGGGGAGGGAACACTGAAGCTTTCTTT. Residues: CAQSGGGNTEAFF.

The V call is TRBV19, the J call TRBJ1-1, with D possibly being TRBD1 (5 bases). The CDR3 has 14 amino acids. Trimming cost V 5 bases and J 1 base, with 11 bases left between them. The germline CDR1 and CDR2 sequences are LNHDA and SQIVND (reference sequence). The CDR3, as DNA: TGTGCCAGTAGTCCCGGAGGGGCGAACACTGAAGCTTTCTTT. Its translation is CASSPGGANTEAFF.

This clone has more than one count but fewer than ten. The chain joins TRBV4-1 to TRBJ2-7; D might be TRBD1 (6 bases). The CDR3 extends over 16 amino acids. CDR1 and CDR2 from the germline V gene are MGHRA and YSYEKL. Trimming left V 2 bases short and J 4 bases short, with 18 bases between. The CDR3 region is CASSQPDRHMGYEQYF. The CDR3, as DNA: TGCGCCAGCAGCCAACCCGACAGGCATATGGGTTACGAGCAGTACTTC.

The CDR3, as DNA: TGTGCCAGCACCCCGTCGGATACGCAGTATTTT. Protein: CASTPSDTQYF. The chain joins TRBV6-1 to TRBJ2-3; D remains unclear. The CDR3 length is 11 residues. V lost 7 bases to trimming and J lost 6 bases, with 8 bases between them. CDR1 and CDR2 from the germline V gene are MNHNS and SASEGT.

This clone was detected a few times. The chain employs TRBV14 and TRBJ1-5; TRBD1 matches 7 bases. This CDR3 has 18 amino acids. J was trimmed by 3 bases and V by 2 bases; bases with no gene match: 13. CDR1 and CDR2 (germline): SGHDN, FVKESK. DNA for the CDR3: TGTGCCAGCAGCCAAAGAACGGGACAGCCCGCTTTCAATCAGCCCCAGCATTTT. The encoded protein is CASSQRTGQPAFNQPQHF.

This clone occurred a few times. This chain uses TRBV14 with TRBJ1-2, with TRBD1 matching over 9 bases. V was clipped by 4 bases and J by 4 bases; unmatched bases: 7. Germline V lookup: CDR1 SGHDN, CDR2 FVKESK. The CDR3 is 15 residues long. CDR3 DNA sequence: TGTGCCAGCAGCCGTACACAGGGGGCTCTCTATGGCTACACCTTC. Translating gives CASSRTQGALYGYTF.

The chain combines TRBV30 with TRBJ2-7; D is ambiguous. The CDR3 spans 12 residues. V was pared by 1 base and J by 0 bases, with 4 bases between. Germline-derived CDR1 and CDR2 are GTSNPN and SVGIG (reference sequence). The CDR3 sequence is CAWSDSSYEQYF. CDR3 coding DNA: TGTGCCTGGAGTGACAGCTCCTACGAGCAGTACTTC.

This clone has only a few counts. CDR3 in DNA: TGCGCCAGCAGCTTGGACGGGGTTAACGAGCAGTACTTC. Amino acid sequence: CASSLDGVNEQYF. The V and J genes are TRBV5-1 and TRBJ2-5, with a tentative D call TRBD2 (5 bases). The J call could be wrong; TRBJ2-7 is a better fit for the DNA end. The CDR3 consists of 13 residues. Per germline, CDR1 SGHRS and CDR2 YFSETQ.